The sequence of this T cell receptor beta chain was determined in a study of molecular identifiers for immune sequencing clone quantification. TCRdb re-derived calls from the PCR reads in MiXCR, one entry per CDR3 protein. The table has hundreds of thousands of distinct CDR3 sequences, about a quarter seen once. This clonotype originated in a human donor in good health. Some libraries in this study had Jurkat cell RNA spiked in. The sample was naive CD8+ T cells from blood, with Jurkat cell RNA spiked in. Indicated subset: FACS-sorted CD8+CD4-CCR7+CD45RA+ naive T cells.

The CDR3: CAWSVDTPGGYTF. CDR3 nucleotide sequence: TGTGCCTGGAGTGTAGACACCCCAGGGGGCTACACCTTC. The V call is TRBV30, the J call TRBJ1-2; perhaps TRBD1 as D (5 bases). Deletions cut 0 bases from V and 8 bases from J, with 13 bases between. Germline CDR1 is GTSNPN and CDR2 is SVGIG (reference sequence). The CDR3 has 13 residues. Full variable domain (rest looked up from reference TRBV30 and TRBJ1-2): SQTIHQWPATLVQPVGSPLSLECTVEGTSNPNLYWYRQAAGRGLQLLFYSVGIGQISSEVPQNLSASRPQDRQFILSSKKLLLSDSGFYLCAWSVDTPGGYTFGSGTRLTVV.